One sample yielded the 31 T cell receptor beta chains listed below, sequenced in a study of blood T cell repertoires in COVID-19. Libraries were prepared by immunoSEQ multiplex PCR; TCRdb keeps only in-frame clonotypes and omits some of them. The table has 150,000 to 200,000 clones, approximately 78% seen once. Specimen: peripheral blood. The source is a human donor in a cohort sampled during active COVID-19.

V is TRBV5-1 and J is TRBJ1-1; D possibly corresponds to TRBD1 (5 bases). Germline values: CDR1 SGHRS, CDR2 YFSETQ. The CDR3 has 15 residues. V was pared by 4 bases and J by 5 bases, with 18 bases between. The DNA for the CDR3 is TGCGCCAGCAGCCGCCTCATAGGGGCGGGAACTGAAGCTTTCTTT. This codes for CASSRLIGAGTEAFF.

The V and J genes are TRBV27 and TRBJ1-6; TRBD1 agrees at 8 bases. This CDR3 region has 17 residues. The V segment lost 4 bases and the J segment 8 bases; nucleotides outside the gene matches: 13. CDR1 MNHEY and CDR2 SMNVEV come from the germline V gene (reference sequence). CDR3 in amino acids: CASSSGGRRLYHSPLHF. CDR3 nucleotide sequence: TGTGCCAGCAGTTCAGGGGGCAGGCGACTATATCATTCACCCCTCCACTTT.

The chain joins TRBV6-2 or TRBV6-3 to TRBJ2-7, with TRBD1 matching over 9 bases. Trimming cost V 4 bases and J 5 bases; bases outside gene matches: 3. This CDR3 is built from 13 residues. Germline-derived CDR1 and CDR2 are MNHEY and SVGEGT. CDR3 sequence: CASSSGTGNEQYF. The CDR3 nucleotides are TGTGCCAGCAGTTCGGGGACAGGGAACGAGCAGTACTTC.

This chain links TRBV7-2 with TRBJ2-2, with TRBD2 matching over 10 bases. This CDR3 region has 16 residues. Looked up from germline, CDR1 is SGHTA and CDR2 is FQGNSA. The trim removed 6 bases at V and 4 bases at J, leaving 8 bases unmatched. CDR3 protein: CASRQPSGRVTGELFF. CDR3 nucleotide sequence: TGTGCCAGCAGGCAGCCTAGCGGGAGAGTCACCGGGGAGCTGTTTTTT.

The V gene is TRBV7-2, the J gene TRBJ2-5, with 13 bases that match TRBD2. V dropped 5 bases and J dropped 2; count of bases not matched to a gene: 2. This CDR3 region has 15 residues. Per germline, CDR1 SGHTA and CDR2 FQGNSA. This CDR3 reads CASSAGLAGQETQYF. The CDR3 bases are TGTGCCAGCAGCGCGGGACTAGCGGGGCAAGAGACCCAGTACTTC.

The rearrangement uses TRBV11-3 and TRBJ2-3, with 9 bases that match TRBD2. The germline CDR1 and CDR2 sequences are SGHNT and YENEEA. With 5 bases clipped from V and 4 bases from J, the junction kept 10 bases outside the gene matches. CDR3 size: 16 residues. CDR3 in DNA: TGTGCCAGCAGCCCGCGGGCGGGGGGGGTAGCAGATACGCAGTATTTT. Its translation: CASSPRAGGVADTQYF.

This clone showed up just once. The chain recombines TRBV6-2 or TRBV6-3 with TRBJ2-1; TRBD2 aligns across 10 bases. Germline CDR1 is MNHEY and CDR2 is SVGEGT. Germline trimming cut 2 bases from V and 10 bases from J; bases unmatched to any gene: 11. The CDR3 length is 16 residues. CDR3 coding DNA: TGTGCCAGCAGTTACGGGGCGAGGCTAGCGGGGGTCGAGCAGTTCTTC. Translated, it gives CASSYGARLAGVEQFF.

CDR3 loop: CASNIPGQGLNEQFF. Here the CDR3 DNA reads TGTGCCAGCAATATACCGGGACAGGGTTTGAATGAGCAGTTCTTC. J is TRBJ2-1 and V is TRBV6-5; 9 nucleotides align to TRBD1. The J segment lost 7 bases and the V segment lost 7 bases, leaving 11 bases of the junction unmatched. CDR3 length: 15 amino acids. CDR1 MNHEY and CDR2 SVGAGI come from the germline V gene.

In its sample, this clone was seen a few times. V is TRBV19 and J is TRBJ2-4; weak D call: TRBD2 (6 bases). With 7 bases removed from V and 7 bases from J, the gap between germline ends came to 14 bases. The CDR3 runs 13 residues. Germline-derived CDR1 and CDR2 are LNHDA and SQIVND (reference sequence). The CDR3 nucleotides read TGTGCCAGTAAGGAGGGCGATGGGAACATTCAGTACTTC. It translates to CASKEGDGNIQYF.

The CDR3, as DNA: TGTGCCAGCAGCGCCGTACTCGAGGAGCAGTTCTTC. This gives the protein CASSAVLEEQFF. V gene TRBV9 combines with J gene TRBJ2-1; D is unclear. The CDR3 consists of 12 residues. The V gene lost 3 bases and the J gene lost 10 bases, with 11 bases spanning the gap. Germline CDR1 reads SGDLS; CDR2 reads YYNGEE.

This clone was seen once. The CDR3 DNA reads as TGTGCCAGCAGTTTTACCCGGACAGGGGCTTTAGGCTACACCTTC. Translating gives CASSFTRTGALGYTF. This chain connects TRBV6-5 to TRBJ1-2; TRBD1 aligns across 9 bases. This CDR3 is 15 amino acids long. V shed 4 bases, J shed 8 bases, and the junction held 11 bases outside the gene matches. The germline gives CDR1 MNHEY, CDR2 SVGAGI.

J is TRBJ1-6 and V is TRBV4-1; 7 bases map to TRBD1. J gave up 6 bases and V 0 bases, and 2 bases lay outside the gene matches. Germline-derived CDR1 and CDR2 are MGHRA and YSYEKL. The length of the CDR3 is 15 residues. In nucleotides, the CDR3 is TGCGCCAGCAGCCAAGAAAGGGGGCTTAATTCACCCCTCCACTTT. It yields the protein CASSQERGLNSPLHF.

The gene calls are TRBV6-5 and TRBJ2-7; 8 nucleotides line up with TRBD2. CDR1 is MNHEY, CDR2 SVGAGI, per germline. With V trimmed by 6 bases and J by 3 bases, 7 bases remained unmatched. This CDR3 has 14 residues. The CDR3 DNA sequence: TGTGCCAGCAGCCTCGGGGGGGGTAACTACGAGCAGTACTTC. Its translation is CASSLGGGNYEQYF.

V is TRBV6-5 and J is TRBJ2-7, with D possibly being TRBD2 (5 bases). The germline gives CDR1 MNHEY, CDR2 SVGAGI. The CDR3 is 13 residues long. V gave up 6 bases and J gave up 2 bases, with 11 bases separating them. The CDR3 DNA reads TGTGCCAGCAGAGAGGGAGTAACCTACGAGCAGTACTTC. As protein: CASREGVTYEQYF.

This chain connects TRBV18 to TRBJ1-4, with D possibly being TRBD1 (6 bases). Germline loops: CDR1 KGHSH, CDR2 LQKENI. The CDR3 contains 15 residues. The germline V and J ends were trimmed by 2 bases and 4 bases, with 11 bases remaining between them. Here the CDR3 reads CASSPIRTVNEKLFF. The CDR3 coding sequence is TGTGCCAGCTCACCAATAAGGACAGTTAATGAAAAACTGTTTTTT. Based on the CDR3 plus reference TRBV18 and TRBJ1-4, the full variable domain is NAGVMQNPRHLVRRRGQEARLRCSPMKGHSHVYWYRQLPEEGLKFMVYLQKENIIDESGMPKERFSAEFPKEGPSILRIQQVVRGDSAAYFCASSPIRTVNEKLFFGSGTQLSVL.

V usage is TRBV13 and J usage is TRBJ2-3; 12 nucleotides line up with TRBD2. Trimming cost V 6 bases and J 6 bases; bases outside gene matches: 7. The CDR3 has 15 residues. Germline lookup yields CDR1 PRHDT and CDR2 FYEKMQ (reference sequence). CDR3 sequence: CASSFGLAGRDTQYF. Written as DNA, the CDR3 is TGTGCCAGCAGTTTCGGACTAGCGGGGCGGGATACGCAGTATTTT. Drawing the rest from reference TRBV13 and TRBJ2-3, the complete variable domain is AAGVIQSPRHLIKEKRETATLKCYPIPRHDTVYWYQQGPGQDPQFLISFYEKMQSDKGSIPDRFSAQQFSDYHSELNMSSLELGDSALYFCASSFGLAGRDTQYFGPGTRLTVL.

The rearrangement joins TRBV5-1 to TRBJ1-2; possibly TRBD1 for D (6 bases). Germline assignment: CDR1 SGHRS and CDR2 YFSETQ. The V and J ends lost 3 bases and 7 bases respectively, with 16 bases between them. The CDR3 runs to 14 residues. DNA for the CDR3: TGCGCCAGCAGCTCCGAGGGGGGGAATTCTGGCTACACCTTC. Its translation: CASSSEGGNSGYTF.

This clone was recorded once. The chain carries TRBV4-1 and TRBJ2-2; D gene ambiguous. V lost 0 bases and J 5 bases, leaving 10 bases between the germline ends. The CDR3 covers 15 residues. Germline CDR1 reads MGHRA; CDR2 reads YSYEKL. CDR3 protein: CASSQDESVTGELFF. As DNA, the CDR3 is TGCGCCAGCAGCCAAGATGAATCGGTAACCGGGGAGCTGTTTTTT.

This rearrangement joins TRBV4-3 to TRBJ1-6; no clear D. Per germline, CDR1 LGHNA and CDR2 YSLEER. Trimming removed 0 bases at V and 10 bases at J, with 13 bases between. This CDR3 region has 15 residues. CDR3 loop: CASSQDPEGTSPLHF. CDR3 DNA sequence: TGCGCCAGCAGCCAAGATCCCGAGGGAACCTCACCCCTCCACTTT.

This clone occurred once. J is TRBJ2-7 and V is TRBV11-3; 7 bases are shared with TRBD2. J was trimmed by 3 bases and V by 5 bases; bases with no gene match: 4. CDR1 is SGHNT, CDR2 YENEEA, per germline. The CDR3 covers 13 residues. The CDR3 sequence is CASSQTSSYEQYF. Written as DNA, the CDR3 is TGTGCCAGCAGCCAGACTAGCAGCTACGAGCAGTACTTC.

V usage is TRBV7-2 and J usage is TRBJ2-3; D call uncertain. Germline V lookup: CDR1 SGHTA, CDR2 FQGNSA. The CDR3 consists of 16 residues. The germline V and J ends were trimmed by 4 bases and 2 bases, with 16 bases remaining between them. This chain's CDR3 is CASSSRPSTVTDTQYF. CDR3 nucleotides: TGTGCCAGCAGCTCCCGGCCTTCAACAGTCACAGATACGCAGTATTTT.

The chain carries TRBV10-2 and TRBJ1-2, with 8 bases aligning to TRBD1. Losses at the gene ends were 0 bases for V and 7 bases for J; bases not matched to a gene: 4. CDR3 length equals 14 residues. The germline gives CDR1 WSHSY, CDR2 SAAADI. The CDR3 nucleotides read TGCGCCAGCAGTGAGTCCTCAGGGGGCCTTGGCTACACCTTC. Translating it yields CASSESSGGLGYTF.

V gene TRBV28 combines with J gene TRBJ2-3, with TRBD1 matching over 7 bases. V lost 6 bases to trimming and J lost 8 bases; unmatched junction nucleotides: 20. Germline-derived CDR1 and CDR2 are MDHEN and SYDVKM. The CDR3 extends over 17 amino acids. This CDR3 is CASSPISRTGLWVTQYF. In DNA, the CDR3 is TGTGCCAGCAGCCCTATTTCCAGGACAGGTCTTTGGGTTACGCAGTATTTT.

For the CDR3, the DNA is TGTGCCAGCAGCTCGAGGGGACAGGGGACTGGAAACACCATATATTTT. It encodes CASSSRGQGTGNTIYF. This rearrangement joins TRBV11-2 to TRBJ1-3; TRBD1 matches at 10 bases. This CDR3 spans 16 amino acids. Germline V lookup: CDR1 SGHAT, CDR2 FQNNGV. Unmatched junction bases numbered 5, after V lost 4 bases and J lost 2 bases. The full variable domain, in which reference TRBV11-2 and TRBJ1-3 provide the parts outside the CDR3, is EAGVAQSPRYKIIEKRQSVAFWCNPISGHATLYWYQQILGQGPKLLIQFQNNGVVDDSQLPKDRFSAERLKGVDSTLKIQPAKLEDSAVYLCASSSRGQGTGNTIYFGEGSWLTVV.

The chain joins TRBV5-1 to TRBJ1-1; D is unresolved. CDR1 and CDR2 (germline): SGHRS, YFSETQ. Trimming took 1 base from V and 5 from J, leaving 9 bases between them. This CDR3 has 13 amino acids. DNA of the CDR3: TGCGCCAGCAGCTTGAACGGGGATACTGAAGCTTTCTTT. It yields the protein CASSLNGDTEAFF.

The sample holds many counts of this clone. This chain connects TRBV2 to TRBJ1-1; D gene unclear. Deletions cut 4 bases from V and 3 bases from J, with 12 bases between. The CDR3 covers 14 residues. Germline V gene data show CDR1 as SNHLY and CDR2 as FYNNEI. CDR3 in amino acids: CASSVWGEDTEAFF. CDR3 coding DNA: TGTGCCAGCAGTGTCTGGGGAGAAGACACTGAAGCTTTCTTT. Together with reference TRBV2 and TRBJ1-1, the CDR3 gives the full variable domain: EPEVTQTPSHQVTQMGQEVILRCVPISNHLYFYWYRQILGQKVEFLVSFYNNEISEKSEIFDDQFSVERPDGSNFTLKIRSTKLEDSAMYFCASSVWGEDTEAFFGQGTRLTVV.

V and J are TRBV4-1 and TRBJ2-2; 9 bases fit TRBD1. The CDR3 totals 16 residues. Germline CDR1 and CDR2: MGHRA and YSYEKL. V dropped 4 bases and J dropped 1; count of bases not matched to a gene: 4. CDR3 DNA sequence: TGCGCCAGCAGCCCCTCGACAGGGGGGAACACCGGGGAGCTGTTTTTT. As protein: CASSPSTGGNTGELFF.

This chain links TRBV6-2 or TRBV6-3 with TRBJ2-7; 7 positions agree with TRBD1. The CDR3 covers 14 residues. Germline assignment: CDR1 MNHEY and CDR2 SVGEGT. With V trimmed by 4 bases and J by 1 base, 4 bases remained unmatched. CDR3 in amino acids: CASSSPQGSYEQYF. The CDR3 DNA is TGTGCCAGCAGTTCTCCACAGGGGTCCTACGAGCAGTACTTC.

The chain combines TRBV6-5 with TRBJ2-1; 9 nucleotides match TRBD1. The CDR3 has 15 residues. Unmatched junction bases numbered 9, after V lost 4 bases and J lost 8 bases. The germline CDR1 and CDR2 sequences are MNHEY and SVGAGI. The CDR3 DNA sequence: TGTGCCAGCAGTTCCGGGACAGGGTCCTCGGATGAGCAGTTCTTC. It encodes CASSSGTGSSDEQFF.

The chain has TRBV7-3 and TRBJ2-2; no definite D call. V dropped 3 bases and J dropped 4 bases, with 6 bases sitting between them. The germline V gene has CDR1 SGHTA and CDR2 FQGTGA. CDR3 length: 13 residues. The CDR3 spells CASSLLLTGELFF. The CDR3 nucleotides are TGTGCCAGCAGCTTGTTACTCACCGGGGAGCTGTTTTTT.

V is TRBV30 and J is TRBJ1-5; D unclear. There are 15 residues in the CDR3. Trimming took off 0 bases at V and 1 base at J, with 10 bases between the two ends. Germline loops: CDR1 GTSNPN, CDR2 SVGIG (reference sequence). CDR3 amino acids: CAWSVAGRSNQPQHF. DNA for the CDR3: TGTGCCTGGAGTGTGGCGGGTCGGAGCAATCAGCCCCAGCATTTT.